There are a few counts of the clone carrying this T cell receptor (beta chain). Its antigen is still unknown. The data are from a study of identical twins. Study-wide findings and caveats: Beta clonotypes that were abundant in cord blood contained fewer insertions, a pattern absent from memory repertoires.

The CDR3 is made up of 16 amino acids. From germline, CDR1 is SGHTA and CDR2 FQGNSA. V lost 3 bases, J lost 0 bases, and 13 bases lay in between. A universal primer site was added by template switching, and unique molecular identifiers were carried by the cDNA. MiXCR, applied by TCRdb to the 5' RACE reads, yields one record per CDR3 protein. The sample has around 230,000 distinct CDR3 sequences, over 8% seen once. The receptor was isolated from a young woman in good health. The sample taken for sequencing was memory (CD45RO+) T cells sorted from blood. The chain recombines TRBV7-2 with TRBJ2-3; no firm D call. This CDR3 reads CASSLGSRLSTDTQYF. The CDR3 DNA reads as TGTGCCAGCAGCTTGGGCAGTAGGCTCAGCACAGATACGCAGTATTTT.